The 8 T cell receptor beta chains presented below share a single source sample, sequenced in a study of naive and memory T cell subsets. An equimolar mix of two oligonucleotides served as the beta constant-region primer for TRBC1 and TRBC2. Via MiXCR, TCRdb re-called the UMI-ligation and nested PCR reads, giving one row per CDR3 protein. Of under 35,000 distinct CDR3 sequences listed, around a tenth were seen once; the top ten hold roughly a sixth. Sequences were obtained from effector memory CD4+ T cells from blood. Subset in this sample: effector memory, CD45RA- CD27-. The origin of the receptors is a human donor in good health.

The J gene is TRBJ1-1, the V gene TRBV7-9; D remains ambiguous. V gave up 1 base and J gave up 4 bases, with 10 bases separating them. Germline V gene data show CDR1 as SEHNR and CDR2 as FQNEAQ (reference sequence). This CDR3 is 14 amino acids long. The CDR3 spells CASSLVVLGTEAFF. Written as DNA, the CDR3 is TGTGCCAGCAGCTTAGTCGTTCTGGGCACTGAAGCTTTCTTT.

The rearrangement uses TRBV6-1 and TRBJ1-5; 7 bases agree with TRBD1. Losses at the gene ends were 7 bases for V and 7 bases for J; bases not matched to a gene: 4. Germline V gene data show CDR1 as MNHNS and CDR2 as SASEGT. The CDR3 spans 12 residues. Here the CDR3 reads CASNRGGQPQHF. For the CDR3, the DNA is TGTGCCAGCAACAGGGGCGGGCAGCCCCAGCATTTT.

The CDR3 DNA sequence: TGTGCCAGTAGTACCGGGGTGGGGCCCCTAGAGACCCAGTACTTC. Amino acid sequence: CASSTGVGPLETQYF. This chain links TRBV19 with TRBJ2-5; D might be TRBD1 or TRBD2, each matching 5 bases. V was pared by 4 bases and J by 4 bases, with 16 bases between. This CDR3 contains 15 residues. The germline V gene encodes CDR1 LNHDA and CDR2 SQIVND (reference sequence).

This clonotype was seen a few times. The V gene is TRBV5-1, the J gene TRBJ2-7, with a weak D call TRBD1 (5 bases). The CDR3 contains 13 residues. Germline CDR1 is SGHRS and CDR2 is YFSETQ. V gave up 0 bases and J gave up 5 bases, with 9 bases separating them. The CDR3 DNA reads as TGCGCCAGCAGCTTGGTGGGGCTGCACGAGCAGTACTTC. Translated: CASSLVGLHEQYF.

The sample holds many counts of this clonotype. V and J are TRBV9 and TRBJ2-5; D assignment may be TRBD1 or TRBD2 (5 bases each). The CDR3 loop spans 18 amino acids. The V gene's germline CDR1 is SGDLS and CDR2 YYNGEE. Trimming removed 4 bases from V and 4 bases from J, with 26 bases in between. Written as DNA, the CDR3 is TGTGCCAGCAGCCCCCCAGAGGTACGGGGATTTGGGGCAGAGACCCAGTACTTC. The encoded protein is CASSPPEVRGFGAETQYF.

The J gene is TRBJ1-5, the V gene TRBV28; D gene ambiguous. Germline lookup yields CDR1 MDHEN and CDR2 SYDVKM. The CDR3 runs to 12 residues. V was pared by 9 bases and J by 4 bases, with 10 bases between. CDR3 sequence reads: CASWVLNQPQHF. DNA of the CDR3: TGTGCCAGTTGGGTCCTAAATCAGCCCCAGCATTTT.

There are a few counts of this clonotype. This sequence joins TRBV27 and TRBJ2-5, with 9 positions matching TRBD1. J was trimmed by 7 bases and V by 5 bases; bases with no gene match: 14. CDR1 is MNHEY and CDR2 is SMNVEV in the germline V gene (reference sequence). CDR3 length: 16 residues. CDR3 amino acids: CASSPAGQGGIVTQYF. CDR3 in DNA: TGTGCCAGCAGTCCCGCGGGACAGGGTGGAATAGTGACCCAGTACTTC.

This clonotype was seen ten or more times. The chain is built from TRBV6-6 and TRBJ2-7; maybe TRBD1 (6 bases). CDR3 length: 11 amino acids. The V gene lost 5 bases and the J gene lost 5 bases, with 7 bases spanning the gap. CDR1 is MNHNY and CDR2 is SVGAGI in the germline V gene (reference sequence). The CDR3 loop is CASSRQDEQYF. The CDR3 bases are TGTGCCAGCAGTCGACAGGACGAGCAGTACTTC.